This T cell receptor beta chain is from a study of blood T cell repertoires in COVID-19. Profiled with immunoSEQ multiplex PCR; TCRdb holds only in-frame clones, not every one. The repertoire holds 50,000 to 75,000 clones, roughly nine tenths seen once, with about 8.1% in the top ten. Germline-derived CDR1 and CDR2 are SGHTA and FQGNSA. V lost 4 bases and J lost 4; bases outside the gene matches: 10. This CDR3 is 17 amino acids long. The sequenced material came from peripheral blood. This clonotype was obtained from a human donor in a cohort sampled during active COVID-19. The V call is TRBV7-2, the J call TRBJ2-5, with 12 bases matching TRBD2. CDR3 residues: CASSSHSTSGGRETQYF. The CDR3 DNA reads TGTGCCAGCAGCTCTCATTCGACTAGCGGGGGTAGAGAGACCCAGTACTTC.